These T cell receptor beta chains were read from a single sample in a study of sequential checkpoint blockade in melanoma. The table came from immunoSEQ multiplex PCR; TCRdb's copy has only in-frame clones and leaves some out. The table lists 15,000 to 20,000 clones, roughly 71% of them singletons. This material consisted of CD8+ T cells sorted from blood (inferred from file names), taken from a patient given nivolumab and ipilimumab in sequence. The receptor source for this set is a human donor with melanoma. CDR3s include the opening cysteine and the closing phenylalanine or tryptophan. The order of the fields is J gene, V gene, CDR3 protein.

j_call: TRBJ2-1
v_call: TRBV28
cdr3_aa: CASNPTGYNEQFF

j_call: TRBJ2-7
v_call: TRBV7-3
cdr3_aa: CASSLGQSPSYEQYF

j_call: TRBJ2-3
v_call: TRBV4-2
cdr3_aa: CASSQETGGVPDTQYF

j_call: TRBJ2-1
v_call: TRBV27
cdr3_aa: CASSFLLAGGGDEQFF

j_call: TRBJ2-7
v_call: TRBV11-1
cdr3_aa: CASSPRGGYEQYF

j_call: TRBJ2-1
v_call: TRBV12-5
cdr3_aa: CASSGEGNNEQFF

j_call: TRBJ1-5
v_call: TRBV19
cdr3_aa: CASTEWGDSNQPQHF

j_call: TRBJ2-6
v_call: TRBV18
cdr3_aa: CASSPPQYSGANVLTF

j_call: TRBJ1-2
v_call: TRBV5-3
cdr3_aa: CASSPGQGLYGYTF

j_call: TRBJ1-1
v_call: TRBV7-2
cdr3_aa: CASSWTGDNTEAFF

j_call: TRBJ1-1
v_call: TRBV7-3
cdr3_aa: CASSPGTGGTEAFF

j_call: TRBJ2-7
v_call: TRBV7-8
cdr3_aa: CASSLAGQSYEQYF

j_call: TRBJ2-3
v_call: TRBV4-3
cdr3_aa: CASSPRGFTDTQYF

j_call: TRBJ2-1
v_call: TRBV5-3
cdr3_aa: CATGRESSYNEQFF

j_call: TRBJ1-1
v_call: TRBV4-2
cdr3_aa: CASSGTLTGATEAFF

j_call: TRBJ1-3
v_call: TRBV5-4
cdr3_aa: CASSLQGGPGNTIYF

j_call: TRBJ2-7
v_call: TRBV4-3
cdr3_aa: CASSQDTGAYEQYF